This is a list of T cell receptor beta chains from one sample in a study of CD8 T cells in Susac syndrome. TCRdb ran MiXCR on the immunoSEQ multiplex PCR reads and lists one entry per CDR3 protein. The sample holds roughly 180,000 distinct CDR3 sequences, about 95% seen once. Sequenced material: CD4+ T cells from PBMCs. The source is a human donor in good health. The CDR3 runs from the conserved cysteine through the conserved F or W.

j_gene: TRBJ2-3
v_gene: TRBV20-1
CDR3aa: CSASGGSDTQYF

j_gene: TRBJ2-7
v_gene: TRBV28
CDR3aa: CASSLAGPDEQYF

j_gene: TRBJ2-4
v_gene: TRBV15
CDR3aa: CATSRDLEKAGIAKNIQYF

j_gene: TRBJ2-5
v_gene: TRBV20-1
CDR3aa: CSARLSRTSGDQYF

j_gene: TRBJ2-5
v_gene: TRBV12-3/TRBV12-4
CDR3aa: CASSIGHEQETQYF

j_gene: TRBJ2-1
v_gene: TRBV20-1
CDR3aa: CSVTANEQFF

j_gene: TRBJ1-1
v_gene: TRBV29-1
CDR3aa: CSALAGMNTEAFF

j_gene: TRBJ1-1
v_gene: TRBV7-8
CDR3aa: CASSLGGMQNTEAFF

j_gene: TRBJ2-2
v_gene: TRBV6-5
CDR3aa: CASSYDWGTGELFF

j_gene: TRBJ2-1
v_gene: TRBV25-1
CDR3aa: CASSESLAGAYNEQFF

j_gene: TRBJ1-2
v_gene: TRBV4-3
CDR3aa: CASSDPLRQIYGYTF

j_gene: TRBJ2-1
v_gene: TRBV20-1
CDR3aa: CSAREGGQGRYNEQFF

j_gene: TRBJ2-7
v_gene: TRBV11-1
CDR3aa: CASSLTQDPYEQYF

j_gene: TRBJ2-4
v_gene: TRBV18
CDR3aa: CASSPVAKNIQYF

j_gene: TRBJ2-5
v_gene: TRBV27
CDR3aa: CASSTLGETQYF

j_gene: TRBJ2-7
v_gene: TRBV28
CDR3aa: CASSLLVAGGNEQYF

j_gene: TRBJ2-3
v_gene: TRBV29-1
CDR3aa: CSVERGLATDTQYF

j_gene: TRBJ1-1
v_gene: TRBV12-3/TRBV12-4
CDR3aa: CASSWDGSNTEAFF

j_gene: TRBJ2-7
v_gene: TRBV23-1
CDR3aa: CASSQSGGLSSYEQYF

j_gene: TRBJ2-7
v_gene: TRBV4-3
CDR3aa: CASSRGTQGSYEQYF

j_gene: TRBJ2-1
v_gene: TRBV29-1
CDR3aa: CSVEGQGHGLFF

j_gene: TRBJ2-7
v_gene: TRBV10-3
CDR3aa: CAISAGTNYEQYF

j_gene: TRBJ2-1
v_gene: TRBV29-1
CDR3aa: CSVSSASDEQFF

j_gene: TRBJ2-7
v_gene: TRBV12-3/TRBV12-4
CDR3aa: CASGPDIRIAYEQYF

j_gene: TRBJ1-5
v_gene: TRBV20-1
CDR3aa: CSATGGQPQHF

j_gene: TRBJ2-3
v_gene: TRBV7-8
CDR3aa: CASSLPLGYADTQYF

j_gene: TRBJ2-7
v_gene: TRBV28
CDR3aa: CATIQGKTYEQYF

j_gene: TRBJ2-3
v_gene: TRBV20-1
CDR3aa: CSASLRGWGGDTQYF

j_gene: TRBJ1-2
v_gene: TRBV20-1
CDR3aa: CSARLTRTSSYGYTF

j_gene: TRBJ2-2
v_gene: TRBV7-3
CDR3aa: CASSPRDRADTGELFF

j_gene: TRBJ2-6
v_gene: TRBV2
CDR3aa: CASSMDRGQLWANVLTF

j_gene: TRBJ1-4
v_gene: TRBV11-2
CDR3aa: CASSLVTGEKLFF

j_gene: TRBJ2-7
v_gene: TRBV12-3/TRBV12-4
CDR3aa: CASGQIYEQYF

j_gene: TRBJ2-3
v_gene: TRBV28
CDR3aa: CASTAPRGGTDTQYF

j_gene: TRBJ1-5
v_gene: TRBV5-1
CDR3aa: CASSLVVANRGAQPQHF

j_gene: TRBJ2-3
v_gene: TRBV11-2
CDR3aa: CASSLAGLAGGQDTQYF

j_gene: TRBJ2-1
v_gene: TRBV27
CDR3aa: CASSPLPEREVGEQFF

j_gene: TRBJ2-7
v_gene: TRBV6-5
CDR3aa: CASRQGYSSEQYF

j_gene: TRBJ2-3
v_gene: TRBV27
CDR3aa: CASRDTGSRTDTQYF

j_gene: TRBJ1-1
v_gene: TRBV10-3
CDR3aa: CATVLNTEAFF

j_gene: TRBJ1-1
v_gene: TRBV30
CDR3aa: CAWSEGVGTEAFF

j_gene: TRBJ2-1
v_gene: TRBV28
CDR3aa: CASSLRRASGSREQFF

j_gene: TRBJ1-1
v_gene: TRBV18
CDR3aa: CASSAQEGTEAFF

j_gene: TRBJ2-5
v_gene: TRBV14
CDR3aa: CASSQDFSGPETQYF

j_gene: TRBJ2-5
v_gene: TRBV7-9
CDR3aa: CASSLTRLGRQETQYF

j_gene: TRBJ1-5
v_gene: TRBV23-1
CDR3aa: CASSQRQFGLSNQPQHF

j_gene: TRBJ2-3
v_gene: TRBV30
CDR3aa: CAWKDILGLAGVGAQYF